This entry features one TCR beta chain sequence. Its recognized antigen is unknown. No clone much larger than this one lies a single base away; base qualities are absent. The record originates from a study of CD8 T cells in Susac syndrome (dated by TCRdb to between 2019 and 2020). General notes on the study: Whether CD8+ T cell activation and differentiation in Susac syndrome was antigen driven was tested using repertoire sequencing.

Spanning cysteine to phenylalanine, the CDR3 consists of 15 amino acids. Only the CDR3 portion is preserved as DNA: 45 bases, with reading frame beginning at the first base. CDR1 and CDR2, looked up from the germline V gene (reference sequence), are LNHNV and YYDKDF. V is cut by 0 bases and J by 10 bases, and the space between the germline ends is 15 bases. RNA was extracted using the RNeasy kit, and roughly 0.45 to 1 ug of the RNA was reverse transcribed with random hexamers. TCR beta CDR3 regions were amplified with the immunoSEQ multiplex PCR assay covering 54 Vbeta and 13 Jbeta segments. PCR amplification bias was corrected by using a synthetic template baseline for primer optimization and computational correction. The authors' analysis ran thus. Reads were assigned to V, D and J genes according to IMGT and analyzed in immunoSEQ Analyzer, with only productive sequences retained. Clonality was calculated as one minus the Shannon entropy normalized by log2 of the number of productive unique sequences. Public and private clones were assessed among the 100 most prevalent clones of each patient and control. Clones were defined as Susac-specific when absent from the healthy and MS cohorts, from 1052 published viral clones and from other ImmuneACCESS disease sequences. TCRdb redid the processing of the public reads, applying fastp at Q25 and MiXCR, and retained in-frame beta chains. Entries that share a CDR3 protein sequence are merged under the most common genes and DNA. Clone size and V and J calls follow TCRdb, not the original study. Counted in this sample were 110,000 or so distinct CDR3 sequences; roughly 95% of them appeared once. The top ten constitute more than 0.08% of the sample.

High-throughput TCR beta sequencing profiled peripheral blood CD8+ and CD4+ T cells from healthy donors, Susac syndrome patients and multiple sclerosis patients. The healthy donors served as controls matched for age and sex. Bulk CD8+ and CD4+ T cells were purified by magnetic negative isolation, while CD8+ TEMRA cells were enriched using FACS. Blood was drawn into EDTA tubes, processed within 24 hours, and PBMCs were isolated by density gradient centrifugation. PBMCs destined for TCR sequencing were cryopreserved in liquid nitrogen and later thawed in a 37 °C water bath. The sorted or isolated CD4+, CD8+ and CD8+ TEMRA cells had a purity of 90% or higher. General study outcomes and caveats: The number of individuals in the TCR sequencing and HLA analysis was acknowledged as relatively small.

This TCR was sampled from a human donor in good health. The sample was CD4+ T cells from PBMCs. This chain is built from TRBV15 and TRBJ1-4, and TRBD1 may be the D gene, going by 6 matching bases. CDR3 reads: CATSRDEAGVGKLFF. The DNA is TGTGCCACCAGCAGAGACGAGGCAGGGGTGGGAAAACTGTTTTTT. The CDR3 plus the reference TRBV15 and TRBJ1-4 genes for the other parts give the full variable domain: DAMVIQNPRYQVTQFGKPVTLSCSQTLNHNVMYWYQQKSSQAPKLLFHYYDKDFNNEADTPDNFQSRRPNTSFCFLDIRSPGLGDTAMYLCATSRDEAGVGKLFFGSGTQLSVL.